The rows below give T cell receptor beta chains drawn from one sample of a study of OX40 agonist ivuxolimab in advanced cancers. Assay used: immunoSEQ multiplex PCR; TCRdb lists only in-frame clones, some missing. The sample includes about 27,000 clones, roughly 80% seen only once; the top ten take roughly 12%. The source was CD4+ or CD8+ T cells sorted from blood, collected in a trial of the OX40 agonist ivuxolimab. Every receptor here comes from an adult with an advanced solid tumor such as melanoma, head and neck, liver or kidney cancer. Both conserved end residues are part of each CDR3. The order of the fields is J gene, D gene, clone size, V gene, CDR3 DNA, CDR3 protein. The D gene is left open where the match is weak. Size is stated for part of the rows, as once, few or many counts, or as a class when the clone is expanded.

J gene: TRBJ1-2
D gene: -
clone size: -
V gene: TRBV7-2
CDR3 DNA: TGTGCCAGCAGCTCCCAGGGGAAGAACTATGGCTACACCTTC
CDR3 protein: CASSSQGKNYGYTF

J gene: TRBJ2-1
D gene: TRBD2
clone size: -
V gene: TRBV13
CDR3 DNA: TGTGCCAGCAGCTTAGGCCTAGCGGGGGGGCCGAGTGAGCAGTTCTTC
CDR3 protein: CASSLGLAGGPSEQFF

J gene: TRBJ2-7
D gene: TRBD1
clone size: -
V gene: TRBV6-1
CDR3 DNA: TGTGCCAGCAGACCCGGACAGGGACTCTCCTACGAGCAGTACTTC
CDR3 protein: CASRPGQGLSYEQYF

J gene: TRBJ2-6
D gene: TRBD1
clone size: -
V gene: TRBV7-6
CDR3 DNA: TGTGCCAGCAGCCACAGACTCAGGGGGCGGAAATCTGGGGCCAACGTCCTGACTTTC
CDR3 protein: CASSHRLRGRKSGANVLTF

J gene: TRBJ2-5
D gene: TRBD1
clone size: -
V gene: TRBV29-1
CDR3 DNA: TGCAGCGTTCCAGGGACAGAGCGAGAGACCCAGTACTTC
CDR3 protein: CSVPGTERETQYF

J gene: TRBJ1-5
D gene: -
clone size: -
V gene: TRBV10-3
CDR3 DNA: TGTGCCATCAGTGAGTCGGGGTATAGCAATCAGCCCCAGCATTTT
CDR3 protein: CAISESGYSNQPQHF

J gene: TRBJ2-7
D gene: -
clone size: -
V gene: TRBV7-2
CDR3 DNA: TGTGCCAGCAGCTTAGGGGTCAGAACCTACGAGCAGTACTTC
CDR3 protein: CASSLGVRTYEQYF

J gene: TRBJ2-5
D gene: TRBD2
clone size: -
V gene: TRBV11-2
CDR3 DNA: TGTGCCAGCAGCTTAGTGGGGGGGAGACAAGAGACCCAGTACTTC
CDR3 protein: CASSLVGGRQETQYF

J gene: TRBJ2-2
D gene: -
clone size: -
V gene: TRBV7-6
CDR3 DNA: TGTGCCAGCAGCTTAGCGATCGGCAGCACGAACACCGGGGAGCTGTTTTTT
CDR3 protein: CASSLAIGSTNTGELFF

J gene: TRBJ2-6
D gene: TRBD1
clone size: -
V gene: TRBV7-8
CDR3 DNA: TGTGCCAGCAGCTTGGGGGACAGGGCTGGGGCCAACGTCCTGACTTTC
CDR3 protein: CASSLGDRAGANVLTF

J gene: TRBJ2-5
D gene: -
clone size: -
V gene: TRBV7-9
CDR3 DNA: TGTGCCAGCAGCCCCATAGGGGGGGGGCCTATCCGTGAGACCCAGTACTTC
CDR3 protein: CASSPIGGGPIRETQYF

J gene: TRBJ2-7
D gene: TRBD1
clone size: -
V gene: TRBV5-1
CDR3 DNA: TGCGCCAGCAGCGTACAGGGGGCGGTCTACGAGCAGTACTTC
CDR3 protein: CASSVQGAVYEQYF

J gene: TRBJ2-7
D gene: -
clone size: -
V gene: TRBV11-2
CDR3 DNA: TGTGCCAGCACCACAGGGAGCCGGTACGAGCAGTACTTC
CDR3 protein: CASTTGSRYEQYF

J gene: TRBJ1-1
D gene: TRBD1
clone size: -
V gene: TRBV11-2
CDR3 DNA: TGTGCCAGCAGCTATCAGACAGGGGCCAACACTGAAGCTTTCTTT
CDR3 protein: CASSYQTGANTEAFF

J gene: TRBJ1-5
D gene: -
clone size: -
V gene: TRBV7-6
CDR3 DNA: TGTGCCAGCAGCCCGGGACCCGGCAATCAGCCCCAGCATTTT
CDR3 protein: CASSPGPGNQPQHF

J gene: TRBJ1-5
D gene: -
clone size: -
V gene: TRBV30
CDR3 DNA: TGTGCCTGGAGTGTAATCGGGGGGTATAGCAATCAGCCCCAGCATTTT
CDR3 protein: CAWSVIGGYSNQPQHF

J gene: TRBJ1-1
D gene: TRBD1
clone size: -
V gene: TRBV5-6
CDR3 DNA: TGTGCCAGCAGCCAGACAGGGGCGGTATTCATGAACACTGAAGCTTTCTTT
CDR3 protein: CASSQTGAVFMNTEAFF

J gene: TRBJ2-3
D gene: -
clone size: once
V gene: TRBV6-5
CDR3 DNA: TGTGCCAGCAGGTCTACATGGGTAGATACGCAGTATTTT
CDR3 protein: CASRSTWVDTQYF

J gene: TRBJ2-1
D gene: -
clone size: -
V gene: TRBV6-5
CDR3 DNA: TGTGCCAGCAGCCCCGGAGGGGGTCTTGAGCAGTTCTTC
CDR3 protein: CASSPGGGLEQFF

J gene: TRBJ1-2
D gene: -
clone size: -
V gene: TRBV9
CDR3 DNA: TGTGCCAGCAGCGTAGTTGACGGGGGGTATGGCTACACCTTC
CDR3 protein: CASSVVDGGYGYTF

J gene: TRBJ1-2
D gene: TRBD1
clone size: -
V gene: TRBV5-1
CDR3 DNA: TGCGCCAGCAGCTTAGGGGGCTTGGGCTACACCTTC
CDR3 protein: CASSLGGLGYTF

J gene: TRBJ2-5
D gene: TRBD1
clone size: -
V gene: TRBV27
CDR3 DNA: TGTGCCAGCAGTTTAGGGACAGGGGGACTAGAGACCCAGTACTTC
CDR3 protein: CASSLGTGGLETQYF

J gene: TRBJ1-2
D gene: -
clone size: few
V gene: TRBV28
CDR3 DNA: TGTGCCAGCAGTTACCAATGGCGGAATAACTATGGCTACACCTTC
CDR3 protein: CASSYQWRNNYGYTF

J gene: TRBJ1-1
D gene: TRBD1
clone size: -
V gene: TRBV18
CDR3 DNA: TGTGCCAGCTCATCTCCGGACAGGGGAAACACTGAAGCTTTCTTT
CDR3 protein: CASSSPDRGNTEAFF

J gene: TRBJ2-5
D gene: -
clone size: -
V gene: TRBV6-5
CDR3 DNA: TGTGCCAGCACAGGAGAGACCCAGTACTTC
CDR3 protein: CASTGETQYF

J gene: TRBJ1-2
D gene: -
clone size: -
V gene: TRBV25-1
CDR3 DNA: TGTGCCAGCAGTGGGGTGGACGGACCTAACTATGGCTACACCTTC
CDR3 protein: CASSGVDGPNYGYTF

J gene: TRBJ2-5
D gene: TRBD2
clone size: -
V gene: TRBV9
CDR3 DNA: TGTGCCAGCAGCGTAGGTTTACTAGCGGGGGGGCCATCGGAGACCCAGTACTTC
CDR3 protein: CASSVGLLAGGPSETQYF

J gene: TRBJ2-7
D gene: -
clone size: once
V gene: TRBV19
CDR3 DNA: TGTGCCAGTAGTACTCGGGACGGGACCTACGAGCAGTACTTC
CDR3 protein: CASSTRDGTYEQYF

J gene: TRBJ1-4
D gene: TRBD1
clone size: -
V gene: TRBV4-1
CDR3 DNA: TGCGCCAGCAGCCTGACCGGGACAGGGGCAACTAATGAAAAACTGTTTTTT
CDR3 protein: CASSLTGTGATNEKLFF

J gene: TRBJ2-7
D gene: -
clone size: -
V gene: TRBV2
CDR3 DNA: TGTGCCAGCAGTGATTCAGGGCTAAAAACCTACGAGCAGTACTTC
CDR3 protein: CASSDSGLKTYEQYF

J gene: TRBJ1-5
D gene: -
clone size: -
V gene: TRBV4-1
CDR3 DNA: TGCGCCAGCAGCCAAGAAGGGGGGCACTTCAATCAGCCCCAGCATTTT
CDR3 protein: CASSQEGGHFNQPQHF

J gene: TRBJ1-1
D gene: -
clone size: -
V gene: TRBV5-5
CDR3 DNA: TGTGCCAGCAGCTTTACCGACAGTGAAGCTTTCTTT
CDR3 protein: CASSFTDSEAFF

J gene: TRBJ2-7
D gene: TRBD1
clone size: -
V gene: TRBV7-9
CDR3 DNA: TGTGCCAGCAGCTTGGTCAGGGGGAATCACGATCCCCGCTACGAGCAGTACTTC
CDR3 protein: CASSLVRGNHDPRYEQYF

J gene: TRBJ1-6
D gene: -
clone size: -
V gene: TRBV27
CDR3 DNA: TGTGCCAGCGGGTACACCTCATATAATTCACCCCTCCACTTT
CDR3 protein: CASGYTSYNSPLHF

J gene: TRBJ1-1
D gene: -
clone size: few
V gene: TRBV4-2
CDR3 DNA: TGTGCCAGCAGCCAAGGAGGGGGGACGGTTGAAGCTTTCTTT
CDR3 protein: CASSQGGGTVEAFF

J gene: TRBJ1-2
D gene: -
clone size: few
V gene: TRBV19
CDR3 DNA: TGTGCCAGTACCCCCGGGGTGGCGAGCGGCTACACCTTC
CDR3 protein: CASTPGVASGYTF

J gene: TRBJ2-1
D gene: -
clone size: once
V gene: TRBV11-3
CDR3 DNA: TGTGCCAGCAGCTTTCCCGGGGGTGAGCAGTTCTTC
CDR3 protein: CASSFPGGEQFF

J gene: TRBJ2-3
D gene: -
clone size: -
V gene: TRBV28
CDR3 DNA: TGTGCCAGCAGTTTTCTGGGGACGGTCCGCACAGATACGCAGTATTTT
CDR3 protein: CASSFLGTVRTDTQYF

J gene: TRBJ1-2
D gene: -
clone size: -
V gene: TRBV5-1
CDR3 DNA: TGCGCCAGCAGCTTGAAATTAGTCACAGGGTTGAACTATGGCTACACCTTC
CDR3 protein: CASSLKLVTGLNYGYTF

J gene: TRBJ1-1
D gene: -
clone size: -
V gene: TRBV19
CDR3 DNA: TGTGCCAGTACATGGTCCGGTGGTAACACTGAAGCTTTCTTT
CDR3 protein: CASTWSGGNTEAFF

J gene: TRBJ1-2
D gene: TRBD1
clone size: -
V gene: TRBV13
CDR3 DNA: TGTGCCAGCAGCCCTGACAGGGTGTATGGCTACACCTTC
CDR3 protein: CASSPDRVYGYTF

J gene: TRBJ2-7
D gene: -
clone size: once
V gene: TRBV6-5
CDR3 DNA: TGTGCCAGCAGTTACTCTGACAGCTACGAGCAGTACTTC
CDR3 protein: CASSYSDSYEQYF

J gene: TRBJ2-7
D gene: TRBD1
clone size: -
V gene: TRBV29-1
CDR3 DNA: TGCAGCGTTGAAATAGGACAGGGGGCCTACGAGCAGTACTTC
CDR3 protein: CSVEIGQGAYEQYF

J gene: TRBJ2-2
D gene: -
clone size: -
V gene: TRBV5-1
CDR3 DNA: TGCGCCAGCAGCTTGGGGCCCTCGGGCACCGGGGAGCTGTTTTTT
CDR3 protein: CASSLGPSGTGELFF

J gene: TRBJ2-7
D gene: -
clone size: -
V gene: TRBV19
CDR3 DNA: TGTGCCAGTAGTGGCCCGGAGTACGAGCAGTACTTC
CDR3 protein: CASSGPEYEQYF

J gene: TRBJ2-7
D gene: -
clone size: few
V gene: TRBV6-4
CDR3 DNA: TGTGCCAGCAGTGACGGGTACGAGCAGTACTTC
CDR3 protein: CASSDGYEQYF

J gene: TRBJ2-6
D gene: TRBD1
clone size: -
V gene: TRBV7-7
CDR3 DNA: TGTGCTAGCAGCCCCGGGACAGGGGGCTTAAATGGGGCCAACGTCCTGACTTTC
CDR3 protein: CASSPGTGGLNGANVLTF

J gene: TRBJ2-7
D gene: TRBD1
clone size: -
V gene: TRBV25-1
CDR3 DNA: TGTGCCAGCAGTTCTGAATATAGGCAGGGGGCCTTCGGCGAGCAGTACTTC
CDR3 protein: CASSSEYRQGAFGEQYF

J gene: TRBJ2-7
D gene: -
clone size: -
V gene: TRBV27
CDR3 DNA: TGTGCCAGCAGTTTTGGTCAGAGTTACGAGCAGTACTTC
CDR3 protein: CASSFGQSYEQYF

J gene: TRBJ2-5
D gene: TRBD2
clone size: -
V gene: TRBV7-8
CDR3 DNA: TGTGCCAGCAGCCAGGGACTAGCGGGGGGGCACCCCCAAGAGACCCAGTACTTC
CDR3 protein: CASSQGLAGGHPQETQYF

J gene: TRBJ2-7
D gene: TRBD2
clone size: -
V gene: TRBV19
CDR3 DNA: TGTGCCAGTAGTATTGTAACTAGCGGGGGCTTTAACGAGCAGTACTTC
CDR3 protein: CASSIVTSGGFNEQYF

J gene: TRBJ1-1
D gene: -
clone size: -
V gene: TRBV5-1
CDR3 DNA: TGCGCCAGCAGCTTAAACCCCGGGAGATCTGAAGCTTTCTTT
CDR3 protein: CASSLNPGRSEAFF

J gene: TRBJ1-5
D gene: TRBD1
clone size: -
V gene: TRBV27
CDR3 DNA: TGTGCCAGCCTACAGACAGGGGGCCGGGGTCAGCCCCAGCATTTT
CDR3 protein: CASLQTGGRGQPQHF